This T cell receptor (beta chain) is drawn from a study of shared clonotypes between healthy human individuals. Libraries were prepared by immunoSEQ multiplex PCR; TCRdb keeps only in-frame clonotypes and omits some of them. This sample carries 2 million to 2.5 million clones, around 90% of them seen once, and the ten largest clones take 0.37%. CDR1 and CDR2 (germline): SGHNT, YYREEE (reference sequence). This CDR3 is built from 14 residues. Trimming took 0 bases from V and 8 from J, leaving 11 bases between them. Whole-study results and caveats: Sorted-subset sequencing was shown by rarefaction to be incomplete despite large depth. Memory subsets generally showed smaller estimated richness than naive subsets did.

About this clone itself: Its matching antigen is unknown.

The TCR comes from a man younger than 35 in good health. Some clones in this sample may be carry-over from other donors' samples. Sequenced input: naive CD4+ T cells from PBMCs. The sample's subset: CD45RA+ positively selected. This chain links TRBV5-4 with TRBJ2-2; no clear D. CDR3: CASSLGLLEGELFF. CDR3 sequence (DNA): TGTGCCAGCAGCTTGGGACTCCTTGAGGGGGAGCTGTTTTTT.